The rows below give T cell receptor beta chains drawn from one sample of a study of blood T cell repertoires in COVID-19. Method: immunoSEQ multiplex PCR; TCRdb's copy keeps in-frame clones and lacks some. Here the sample spans roughly 280,000 clones, about 91% being singletons. The sample consisted of PBMCs or T cells enriched from blood (not recorded which). The receptor source for this set is a man aged 35-49 years who had been exposed to COVID-19. The CDR3 runs from the conserved cysteine through the conserved F or W. D genes are given only for firm matches. Clone size is not always given. Where it is, it says once, few, many or a class for expanded clones.

clone size	D gene	V gene	J gene	CDR3 protein	CDR3 DNA
-	-	TRBV7-2	TRBJ2-6	CASSWASGANVLTF	TGTGCCAGCAGCTGGGCTTCTGGGGCCAACGTCCTGACTTTC
-	-	TRBV20-1	TRBJ2-7	CSVEGATKQYF	TGCAGTGTAGAAGGGGCGACGAAGCAGTACTTC
-	TRBD2	TRBV18	TRBJ2-3	CASSPRGTSSTPNPNTDTQYF	TGTGCCAGCTCACCACGAGGGACTAGCTCAACTCCAAATCCGAACACAGATACGCAGTATTTT
-	TRBD2	TRBV30	TRBJ2-1	CAWSLAGGRLRNEQFF	TGTGCCTGGTCACTAGCGGGAGGAAGGTTAAGGAATGAGCAGTTCTTC
-	-	TRBV28	TRBJ1-5	CASSLIGQSHQPQHF	TGTGCCAGCAGTTTGATCGGACAGTCTCATCAGCCCCAGCATTTT
-	-	TRBV27	TRBJ2-7	CASSTTGSHFYEQYF	TGTGCCAGCAGTACCACAGGGTCCCATTTCTACGAGCAGTACTTC
-	TRBD1	TRBV27	TRBJ1-6	CASSKPDRGYNSPLHF	TGTGCCAGCAGTAAACCCGACAGGGGGTATAATTCACCCCTCCACTTT
few	TRBD1	TRBV2	TRBJ2-7	CASRHRGSYEQYF	TGTGCCAGCAGACACAGGGGGTCCTACGAGCAGTACTTC
-	-	TRBV12-5	TRBJ2-4	CASALAKNIQYF	TGTGCTAGCGCGCTAGCCAAAAACATTCAGTACTTC
few	-	TRBV5-4	TRBJ2-7	CASSTPKTVTYEQYF	TGTGCCAGCAGCACACCTAAGACAGTTACCTACGAGCAGTACTTC
-	TRBD1	TRBV28	TRBJ2-1	CASMTTTGVYNEQFF	TGTGCCAGCATGACAACGACAGGGGTCTACAATGAGCAGTTCTTC
-	TRBD1	TRBV5-1	TRBJ1-1	CASSPRRGHLLNTEAFF	TGCGCCAGCAGCCCGCGAAGGGGGCATCTTTTGAACACTGAAGCTTTCTTT
-	TRBD1	TRBV2	TRBJ1-4	CASSPTGATNEKLFF	TGTGCCAGCTCCCCCACAGGGGCAACTAATGAAAAACTGTTTTTT
-	TRBD2	TRBV7-9	TRBJ2-2	CASSSSGRIDTGELFF	TGTGCCAGCAGCTCTAGCGGGAGAATAGACACCGGGGAGCTGTTTTTT
-	TRBD1	TRBV14	TRBJ2-1	CASSPAGGYNEQFF	TGTGCCAGCAGCCCTGCAGGGGGCTACAATGAGCAGTTCTTC
-	-	TRBV12-1	TRBJ1-5	CASRLSRFRDQPQHF	TGTGCCAGCAGACTCTCCAGATTTCGGGATCAGCCCCAGCATTTT
-	-	TRBV5-6	TRBJ2-7	CASSSGLYEQYF	TGTGCCAGCAGCTCCGGACTGTACGAGCAGTACTTC
-	TRBD1	TRBV11-3	TRBJ2-2	CASSLDAGTVNTGELFF	TGTGCCAGCAGCTTAGATGCCGGGACAGTGAACACCGGGGAGCTGTTTTTT
-	-	TRBV7-9	TRBJ2-1	CASSPSGPNEQFF	TGTGCCAGCAGCCCCAGCGGCCCGAATGAGCAGTTCTTC
-	-	TRBV21-1	TRBJ2-7	CASSKITGPRTHNRYEQYF	TGTGCCAGCAGCAAAATTACAGGGCCCAGGACACATAACCGCTACGAGCAGTACTTC
-	TRBD1	TRBV4-1	TRBJ1-5	CASSQRQGAASSNQPQHF	TGCGCCAGCAGCCAAAGACAGGGGGCGGCCTCCAGCAATCAGCCCCAGCATTTT
-	TRBD1	TRBV2	TRBJ2-5	CARGSGTGEETQYF	TGTGCCAGGGGATCCGGGACAGGGGAAGAGACCCAGTACTTC